Presented here are 27 T cell receptor beta chains from one specimen sequenced in a study of blood T cell repertoires in COVID-19. Only in-frame clones appear in the TCRdb table, and some are missing; sequencing was by immunoSEQ multiplex PCR. Among approximately 90,000 clones, approximately 86% were seen once, and the ten largest hold 0.95% to 1.5%. Sequences were obtained from peripheral blood. Source of these receptors: an older man with active or convalescent COVID-19.

The CDR3 nucleotides read TGTGCCAGCAGCTTCGGAGCGGGAGGGTATGAGCAGTTCTTC. As protein: CASSFGAGGYEQFF. The chain joins TRBV11-2 to TRBJ2-1; 10 positions agree with TRBD2. Germline V gene lookup returns CDR1 SGHAT and CDR2 FQNNGV. CDR3 size: 14 residues. Trimming at V came to 3 bases and at J to 8 bases, leaving 4 bases not matched to a gene. Full variable domain (missing parts from reference TRBV11-2 and TRBJ2-1): EAGVAQSPRYKIIEKRQSVAFWCNPISGHATLYWYQQILGQGPKLLIQFQNNGVVDDSQLPKDRFSAERLKGVDSTLKIQPAKLEDSAVYLCASSFGAGGYEQFFGPGTRLTVL.

This rearrangement joins TRBV5-1 to TRBJ2-3; 7 bases fit TRBD1. The CDR3 runs 14 residues. Germline CDR1 and CDR2: SGHRS and YFSETQ. J lost 4 bases, V lost 1 base, and 3 bases had no gene match. CDR3 DNA sequence: TGCGCCAGCAGCTTGTCGCAGGGGGCAGATACGCAGTATTTT. This codes for CASSLSQGADTQYF. The full variable domain, its missing parts supplied by reference TRBV5-1 and TRBJ2-3, is KAGVTQTPRYLIKTRGQQVTLSCSPISGHRSVSWYQQTPGQGLQFLFEYFSETQRNKGNFPGRFSGRQFSNSRSEMNVSTLELGDSALYLCASSLSQGADTQYFGPGTRLTVL.

This clone was observed a handful of times. The CDR3 nucleotides read TGTGCCAGCAGTTTGGGCCCGAGCGGGACCCAGCATTTT. Translating gives CASSLGPSGTQHF. J is TRBJ1-5 and V is TRBV6-4; D remains ambiguous. The CDR3 covers 13 residues. Germline V lookup: CDR1 MRHNA, CDR2 SNTAGT. Trimming took off 5 bases at V and 11 bases at J, with 16 bases between the two ends.

This CDR3 is CASSPSWDRGSGNTIYF. CDR3 DNA: TGTGCCAGCAGCCCGTCTTGGGACAGGGGATCAGGAAACACCATATATTTT. The chain employs TRBV5-6 and TRBJ1-3; 10 nucleotides line up with TRBD1. With 4 bases clipped from V and 4 bases from J, the junction kept 11 bases outside the gene matches. This CDR3 contains 17 residues. Per the germline V gene, CDR1 is SGHDT and CDR2 is YYEEEE.

The DNA for the CDR3 is TGCGCCAGCAGTAGTCAGGGCTATAATCAGCCCCAGCATTTT. This gives the protein CASSSQGYNQPQHF. The chain links TRBV10-2 to TRBJ1-5, with D maybe TRBD1 (5 bases). The CDR3 has 14 amino acids. Germline V CDR1 and CDR2: WSHSY, SAAADI. V lost 5 bases and J 4 bases, leaving 12 bases between the germline ends.

The genes are TRBV5-1 and TRBJ2-7, with 9 nucleotides matching TRBD1. Germline values: CDR1 SGHRS, CDR2 YFSETQ. This CDR3 is built from 15 residues. Unmatched junction bases numbered 8, after V lost 4 bases and J lost 3 bases. CDR3 coding DNA: TGCGCCAGCAGCGCCGGCGGGACAGGGAACTACGAGCAGTACTTC. This codes for CASSAGGTGNYEQYF.

This clone appeared once. The gene calls are TRBV20-1 and TRBJ2-3; 11 bases are a match to TRBD2. There are 17 residues in the CDR3. Germline loops: CDR1 DFQATT, CDR2 SNEGSKA (reference sequence). The trim removed 3 bases at V and 2 bases at J, leaving 10 bases unmatched. CDR3 sequence (DNA): TGCAGTGCTAGTGAGTTGGCTAGCGGGAGGCCCACAGATACGCAGTATTTT. This codes for CSASELASGRPTDTQYF.

This chain uses TRBV19 with TRBJ1-3; D gene unclear. CDR1 is LNHDA, CDR2 SQIVND, per germline (reference sequence). The CDR3 runs to 15 residues. Trimming took off 2 bases at V and 0 bases at J, with 8 bases between the two ends. The CDR3 bases are TGTGCCAGTAGTATAACAGACTACTCTGGAAACACCATATATTTT. It yields the protein CASSITDYSGNTIYF.

CDR3 residues: CASSYTQGNQPQHF. The CDR3 DNA sequence: TGTGCCAGCAGTTACACTCAGGGCAATCAGCCCCAGCATTTT. J is TRBJ1-5 and V is TRBV6-6; D not resolved. V was cut by 2 bases and J by 2 bases, with 7 bases left in between. This CDR3 has 14 amino acids. Looked up from germline, CDR1 is MNHNY and CDR2 is SVGAGI (reference sequence).

The rearrangement uses TRBV6-5 and TRBJ2-4, with TRBD2 matching 7 bases. CDR1 is MNHEY and CDR2 is SVGAGI in the germline V gene. After removal of 8 bases from V and 8 bases from J, the junction contained 12 bases not matched to a gene. This CDR3 comprises 14 residues. CDR3 region: CASLRVREWDIQYF. Written as DNA, the CDR3 is TGTGCCAGCTTAAGGGTGCGGGAGTGGGACATTCAGTACTTC.

This chain uses TRBV7-8 with TRBJ2-1; 9 nucleotides align to TRBD2. CDR1 and CDR2 (germline): SGHVS, FQNEAQ. The CDR3 loop spans 14 amino acids. V lost 5 bases, J lost 9 bases, and 8 bases stayed unmatched. The CDR3: CASSLGTSHGEQFF. The CDR3 nucleotides read TGTGCCAGCAGCCTTGGGACTAGCCATGGTGAGCAGTTCTTC. The full variable domain, with the rest looked up from reference TRBV7-8 and TRBJ2-1, is GAGVSQSPRYKVAKRGQDVALRCDPISGHVSLFWYQQALGQGPEFLTYFQNEAQLDKSGLPSDRFFAERPEGSVSTLKIQRTQQEDSAVYLCASSLGTSHGEQFFGPGTRLTVL.

V and J are TRBV5-1 and TRBJ1-2; 9 nucleotides line up with TRBD1. With 4 bases clipped from V and 6 bases from J, the junction kept 4 bases outside the gene matches. CDR3 size: 13 residues. CDR1 is SGHRS and CDR2 is YFSETQ in the germline V gene. This CDR3 is CASSPRTGDGYTF. In nucleotides, the CDR3 is TGCGCCAGCAGCCCAAGGACAGGGGATGGCTACACCTTC.

This clone was counted a few times. V and J are TRBV28 and TRBJ1-2; D may be TRBD1 (6 bases). The V end was cut by 2 bases, the J end by 4 bases, with 20 bases between. The CDR3 consists of 17 residues. CDR1 is MDHEN and CDR2 is SYDVKM in the germline V gene. CDR3 residues: CASSLGGSRGWAYGYTF. In DNA, the CDR3 is TGTGCCAGCAGTTTAGGCGGCTCGAGGGGGTGGGCCTATGGCTACACCTTC.

This sequence joins TRBV7-9 and TRBJ2-1; 8 positions agree with TRBD2. Unmatched junction bases numbered 7, after V lost 5 bases and J lost 10 bases. Germline V gene lookup returns CDR1 SEHNR and CDR2 FQNEAQ (reference sequence). There are 13 residues in the CDR3. The CDR3 loop is CASSHGTRGEQFF. CDR3 DNA sequence: TGTGCCAGCAGCCACGGGACTAGGGGCGAGCAGTTCTTC. Full variable domain (rest looked up from reference TRBV7-9 and TRBJ2-1): DTGVSQNPRHKITKRGQNVTFRCDPISEHNRLYWYRQTLGQGPEFLTYFQNEAQLEKSRLLSDRFSAERPKGSFSTLEIQRTEQGDSAMYLCASSHGTRGEQFFGPGTRLTVL.

CDR3 bases: TGTGCCATCAAAGGGCAGGGGCTCAACGAGCAGTACTTC. Translation: CAIKGQGLNEQYF. The rearrangement uses TRBV10-3 and TRBJ2-7; tentatively, D is TRBD1 (6 bases). V lost 7 bases and J 5 bases, leaving 15 bases between the germline ends. This CDR3 spans 13 amino acids. Germline V lookup: CDR1 ENHRY, CDR2 SYGVKD.

V usage is TRBV7-2 and J usage is TRBJ2-5; 10 nucleotides agree with TRBD2. V shed 2 bases, J shed 3 bases, and the junction held 3 bases outside the gene matches. CDR3 length equals 15 residues. CDR1 is SGHTA and CDR2 is FQGNSA in the germline V gene. CDR3 nucleotide sequence: TGTGCCAGCAGCTTAAACGGACTAGCGGAAGAGACCCAGTACTTC. Translating gives CASSLNGLAEETQYF.

The CDR3 bases are TGTGCCAGCAGTCGGGACAGTCGGGACAGCAATCAGCCCCAGCATTTT. Its translation is CASSRDSRDSNQPQHF. This chain connects TRBV6-6 to TRBJ1-5, with 7 bases lining up with TRBD1. The CDR3 spans 16 residues. V lost 5 bases and J lost 1; bases outside the gene matches: 8. Germline-derived CDR1 and CDR2 are MNHNY and SVGAGI (reference sequence).

The rearrangement uses TRBV10-3 and TRBJ2-5, with TRBD1 matching over 7 bases. CDR1 and CDR2 (germline): ENHRY, SYGVKD. This CDR3 is 12 amino acids long. V lost 10 bases and J lost 4; bases outside the gene matches: 6. The CDR3 region is CATQNRGETQYF. Here the CDR3 DNA reads TGTGCCACCCAAAACAGGGGAGAGACCCAGTACTTC.

In DNA form, the CDR3 reads TGTGCCAGCAGCGCCCGATCGGGCGGACAGGGTAGATATGGCTACACCTTC. Amino acids: CASSARSGGQGRYGYTF. The chain links TRBV5-8 to TRBJ1-2, with TRBD1 matching over 8 bases. The CDR3 runs to 17 residues. Unmatched junction bases numbered 16, after V lost 4 bases and J lost 5 bases. Looked up from germline, CDR1 is SGHTS and CDR2 is YDEGEE.

This clone occurred once. V gene TRBV7-2 combines with J gene TRBJ2-1; a weak D match, TRBD2 (6 bases). The CDR3 runs 14 residues. Looked up from germline, CDR1 is SGHTA and CDR2 is FQGNSA. Trimming stripped 5 bases from V and 7 bases from J, with 15 bases between. The CDR3 protein is CASSEASVLNEQFF. In nucleotides, the CDR3 is TGTGCCAGCAGCGAAGCTAGCGTCCTTAATGAGCAGTTCTTC. Filled out from reference TRBV7-2 and TRBJ2-1, the complete variable domain reads GAGVSQSPSNKVTEKGKDVELRCDPISGHTALYWYRQSLGQGLEFLIYFQGNSAPDKSGLPSDRFSAERTGGSVSTLTIQRTQQEDSAVYLCASSEASVLNEQFFGPGTRLTVL.

CDR3 in DNA: TGTGCCAGCAGCTTAGTCGGGTCAAGCACTGAAGCTTTCTTT. It codes for CASSLVGSSTEAFF. The V and J genes are TRBV7-2 and TRBJ1-1, with unresolved D. Germline V lookup: CDR1 SGHTA, CDR2 FQGNSA. The CDR3 loop spans 14 amino acids. V lost 1 base, J lost 4 bases, and 10 bases lay in between.

The chain recombines TRBV7-2 with TRBJ2-1; the match to TRBD1 covers 7 bases. The ends lost 2 bases at V and 3 bases at J; junction bases unmatched: 13. The CDR3 sequence is 18 residues long. Germline V CDR1 and CDR2: SGHTA, FQGNSA. The CDR3 sequence is CASSLLVSRRQGYNEQFF. DNA of the CDR3: TGTGCCAGCAGCTTATTAGTTAGTCGCAGACAGGGCTACAATGAGCAGTTCTTC.

The genes are TRBV5-8 and TRBJ2-1; 7 positions match TRBD1. The germline V gene has CDR1 SGHTS and CDR2 YDEGEE. The V and J ends lost 5 bases and 3 bases, in that order; junction bases with no gene match: 2. The CDR3 runs 13 residues. DNA for the CDR3: TGTGCCAGCAGTAGGGACAGCTACAATGAGCAGTTCTTC. Translating gives CASSRDSYNEQFF.

This chain uses TRBV29-1 with TRBJ2-1, with TRBD2 matching 16 bases. Germline values: CDR1 SQVTM, CDR2 ANQGSEA. V shed 3 bases, J shed 4 bases, and the junction held 9 bases outside the gene matches. The CDR3 has 18 amino acids. CDR3 protein: CSVDGTSGRARSYNEQFF. The DNA of the CDR3 is TGCAGCGTTGATGGGACTAGCGGGAGGGCCCGATCGTACAATGAGCAGTTCTTC.

The CDR3 is CASSAFGLTDTQYF. The CDR3 nucleotides read TGTGCCAGCAGTGCATTCGGACTGACAGATACGCAGTATTTT. J is TRBJ2-3 and V is TRBV25-1, with D perhaps TRBD2 (5 bases). The CDR3 consists of 14 residues. With 4 bases removed from V and 3 bases from J, the gap between germline ends came to 11 bases. CDR1 is MGHDK, CDR2 SYGVNS, per germline. The variable domain in full, completed from reference TRBV25-1 and TRBJ2-3, reads EADIYQTPRYLVIGTGKKITLECSQTMGHDKMYWYQQDPGMELHLIHYSYGVNSTEKGDLSSESTVSRIRTEHFPLTLESARPSHTSQYLCASSAFGLTDTQYFGPGTRLTVL.

This rearrangement joins TRBV2 to TRBJ2-7, with 8 bases fitting TRBD1. Germline lookup yields CDR1 SNHLY and CDR2 FYNNEI. The CDR3 totals 15 residues. Germline trimming cut 10 bases from V and 6 bases from J; bases unmatched to any gene: 17. The CDR3 region has the DNA TGTGCCAACAGGCGGTTTGGGGACAGGCAAGGCGAGCAGTACTTC. This encodes CANRRFGDRQGEQYF.

Only one count was recorded for this clone. The chain links TRBV9 to TRBJ2-1, with 7 bases that match TRBD2. Germline-derived CDR1 and CDR2 are SGDLS and YYNGEE. The CDR3 spans 14 residues. The J segment lost 2 bases and the V segment lost 2 bases, leaving 1 base of the junction unmatched. Written as DNA, the CDR3 is TGTGCCAGCAGCGTCGGGACTACCTACAATGAGCAGTTCTTC. It is translated as CASSVGTTYNEQFF. Variable domain in full (rest from reference TRBV9 and TRBJ2-1): DSGVTQTPKHLITATGQRVTLRCSPRSGDLSVYWYQQSLDQGLQFLIQYYNGEERAKGNILERFSAQQFPDLHSELNLSSLELGDSALYFCASSVGTTYNEQFFGPGTRLTVL.